This record concerns one T cell receptor (beta chain) sequence. Of the isolated RNA, all was reverse transcribed, and so the sequenced material was expressed TCRB transcripts. Method: immunoSEQ multiplex PCR; TCRdb's copy keeps in-frame clones and lacks some. The sample has 300,000 to 350,000 clones; around 19% are singletons. The CDR3 is 15 residues long. The J segment lost 6 bases and the V segment lost 6 bases, leaving 6 bases of the junction unmatched. Germline V gives CDR1 MNHNY, CDR2 SVGAGI (reference sequence). The source of the sample is a study of beta chain features in type 1 diabetes. This chain joins TRBV6-6 and TRBJ1-6; 9 positions agree with TRBD1. The clonotype comes from a woman under 30 in good health. Sequencing was carried out using naive CD4+ T cells from blood. The CDR3 region has the DNA TGTGCCAGCAGCCGGGACAGGGTGCGTAATTCACCCCTCCACTTT. Amino acids: CASSRDRVRNSPLHF.